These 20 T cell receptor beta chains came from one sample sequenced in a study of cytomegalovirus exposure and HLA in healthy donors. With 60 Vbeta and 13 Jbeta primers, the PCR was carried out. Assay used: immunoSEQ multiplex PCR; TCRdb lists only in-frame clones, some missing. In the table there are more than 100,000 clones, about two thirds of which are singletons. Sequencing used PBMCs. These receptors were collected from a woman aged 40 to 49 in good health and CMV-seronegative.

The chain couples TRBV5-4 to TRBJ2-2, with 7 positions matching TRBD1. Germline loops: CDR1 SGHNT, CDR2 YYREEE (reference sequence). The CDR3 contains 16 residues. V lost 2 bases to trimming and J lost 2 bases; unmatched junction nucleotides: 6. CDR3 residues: CASSFPGQTNTGELFF. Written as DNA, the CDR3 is TGTGCCAGCAGCTTTCCGGGACAGACTAACACCGGGGAGCTGTTTTTT.

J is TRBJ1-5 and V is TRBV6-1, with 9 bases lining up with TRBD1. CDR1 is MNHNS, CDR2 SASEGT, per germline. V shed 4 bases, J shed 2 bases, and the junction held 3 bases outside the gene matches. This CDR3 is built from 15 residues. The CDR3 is CASSVRTGGNQPQHF. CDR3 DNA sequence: TGTGCCAGCAGTGTTAGGACAGGGGGCAATCAGCCCCAGCATTTT.

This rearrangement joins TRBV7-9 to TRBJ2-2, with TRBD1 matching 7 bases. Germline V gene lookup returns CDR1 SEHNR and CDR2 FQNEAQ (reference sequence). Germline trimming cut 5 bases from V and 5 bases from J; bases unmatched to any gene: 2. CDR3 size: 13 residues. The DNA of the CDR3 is TGTGCCAGCAGCCTACAGGGGACCGGGGAGCTGTTTTTT. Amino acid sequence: CASSLQGTGELFF. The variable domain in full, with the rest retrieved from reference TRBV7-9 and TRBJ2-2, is DTGVSQNPRHKITKRGQNVTFRCDPISEHNRLYWYRQTLGQGPEFLTYFQNEAQLEKSRLLSDRFSAERPKGSFSTLEIQRTEQGDSAMYLCASSLQGTGELFFGEGSRLTVL.

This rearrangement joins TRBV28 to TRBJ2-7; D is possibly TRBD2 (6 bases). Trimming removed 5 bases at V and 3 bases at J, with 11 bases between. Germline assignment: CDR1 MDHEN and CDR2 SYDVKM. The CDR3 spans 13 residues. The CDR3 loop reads CASSPGGYYEQYF. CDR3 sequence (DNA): TGTGCCAGCAGTCCTGGGGGGTACTACGAGCAGTACTTC.

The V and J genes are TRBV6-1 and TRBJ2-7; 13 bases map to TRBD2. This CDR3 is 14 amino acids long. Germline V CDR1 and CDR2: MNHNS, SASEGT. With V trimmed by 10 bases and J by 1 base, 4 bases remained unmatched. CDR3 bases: TGTGCCACAGGGACTAGCGGGACTTCCTACGAGCAGTACTTC. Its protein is CATGTSGTSYEQYF.

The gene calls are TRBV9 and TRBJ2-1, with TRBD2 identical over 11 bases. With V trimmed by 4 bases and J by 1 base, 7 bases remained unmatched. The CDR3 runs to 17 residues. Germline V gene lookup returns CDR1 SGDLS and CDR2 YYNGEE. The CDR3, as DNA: TGTGCCAGCAGCCCCCGAGCTAGCGGGGGGTCCTACAATGAGCAGTTCTTC. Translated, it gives CASSPRASGGSYNEQFF. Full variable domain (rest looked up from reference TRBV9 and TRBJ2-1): DSGVTQTPKHLITATGQRVTLRCSPRSGDLSVYWYQQSLDQGLQFLIQYYNGEERAKGNILERFSAQQFPDLHSELNLSSLELGDSALYFCASSPRASGGSYNEQFFGPGTRLTVL.

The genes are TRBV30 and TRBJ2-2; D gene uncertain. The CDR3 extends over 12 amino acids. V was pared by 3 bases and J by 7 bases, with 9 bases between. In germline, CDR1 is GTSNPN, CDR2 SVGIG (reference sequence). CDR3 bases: TGTGCCTGGAGCTTGACGGGCGGGGAGCTGTTTTTT. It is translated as CAWSLTGGELFF.

The CDR3 DNA follows: TGTGCCAGCAGCCCACGGGGTTCGGGAAGAAACACCATATATTTT. Protein sequence: CASSPRGSGRNTIYF. This chain links TRBV27 with TRBJ1-3; D not resolved. Germline loops: CDR1 MNHEY, CDR2 SMNVEV (reference sequence). The V gene lost 6 bases and the J gene lost 5 bases, with 17 bases spanning the gap. The CDR3 has 15 residues.

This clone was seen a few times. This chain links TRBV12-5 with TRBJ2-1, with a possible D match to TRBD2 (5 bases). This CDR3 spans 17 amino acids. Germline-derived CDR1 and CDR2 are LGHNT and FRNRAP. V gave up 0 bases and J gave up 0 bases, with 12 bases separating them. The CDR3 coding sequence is TGTGCTAGTGGTTTGGTACTTAGGGAGAGCTCCTACAATGAGCAGTTCTTC. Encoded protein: CASGLVLRESSYNEQFF.

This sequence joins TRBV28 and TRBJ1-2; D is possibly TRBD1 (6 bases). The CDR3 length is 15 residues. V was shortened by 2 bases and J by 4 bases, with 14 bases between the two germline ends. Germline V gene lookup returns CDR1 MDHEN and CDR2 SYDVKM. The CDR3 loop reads CASSLRRQATYGYTF. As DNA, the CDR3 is TGTGCCAGCAGTTTACGAAGACAGGCCACCTATGGCTACACCTTC.

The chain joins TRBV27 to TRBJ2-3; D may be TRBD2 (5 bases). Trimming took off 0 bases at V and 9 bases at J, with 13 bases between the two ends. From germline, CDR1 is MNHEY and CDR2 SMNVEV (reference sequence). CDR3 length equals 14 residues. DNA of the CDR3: TGTGCCAGCAGTTTATCCCCATCTGGAGGAACGCAGTATTTT. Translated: CASSLSPSGGTQYF.

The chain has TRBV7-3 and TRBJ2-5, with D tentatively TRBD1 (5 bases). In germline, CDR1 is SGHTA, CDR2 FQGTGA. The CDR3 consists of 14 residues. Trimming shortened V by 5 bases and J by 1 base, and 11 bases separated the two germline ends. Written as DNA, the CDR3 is TGTGCCAGCAGCCCCCATGGGGCCCAAGAGACCCAGTACTTC. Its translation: CASSPHGAQETQYF.

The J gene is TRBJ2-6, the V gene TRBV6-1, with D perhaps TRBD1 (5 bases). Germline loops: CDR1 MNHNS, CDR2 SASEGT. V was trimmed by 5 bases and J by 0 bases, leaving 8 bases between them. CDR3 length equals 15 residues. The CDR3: CASSLDTSGANVLTF. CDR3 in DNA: TGTGCCAGCAGTCTGGACACCTCTGGGGCCAACGTCCTGACTTTC.

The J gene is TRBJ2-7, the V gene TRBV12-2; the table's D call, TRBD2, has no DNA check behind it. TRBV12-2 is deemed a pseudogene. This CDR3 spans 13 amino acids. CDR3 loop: CASAVGSSYEQYF. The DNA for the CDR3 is TGTGCAAGTGCTGTTGGGAGCTCCTACGAGCAGTACTTC.

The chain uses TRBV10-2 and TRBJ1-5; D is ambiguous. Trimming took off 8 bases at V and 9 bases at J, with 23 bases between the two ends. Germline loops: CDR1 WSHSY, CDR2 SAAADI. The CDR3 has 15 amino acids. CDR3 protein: CASSQVDSLGGPQHF. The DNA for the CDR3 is TGCGCCAGCTCCCAAGTGGACTCTCTGGGAGGGCCCCAGCATTTT.

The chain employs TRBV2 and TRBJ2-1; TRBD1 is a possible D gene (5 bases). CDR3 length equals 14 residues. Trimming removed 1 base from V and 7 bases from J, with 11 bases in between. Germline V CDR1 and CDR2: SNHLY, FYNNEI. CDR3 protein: CASSEGGADNEQFF. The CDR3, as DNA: TGTGCCAGCAGTGAAGGGGGCGCCGATAATGAGCAGTTCTTC.

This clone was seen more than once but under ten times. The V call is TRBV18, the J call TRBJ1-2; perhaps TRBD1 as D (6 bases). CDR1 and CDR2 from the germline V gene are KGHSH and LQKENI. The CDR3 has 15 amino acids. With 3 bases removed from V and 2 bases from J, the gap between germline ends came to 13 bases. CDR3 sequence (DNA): TGTGCCAGCTCACCCCCGGGCGGACAGAACTATGGCTACACCTTC. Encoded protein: CASSPPGGQNYGYTF.

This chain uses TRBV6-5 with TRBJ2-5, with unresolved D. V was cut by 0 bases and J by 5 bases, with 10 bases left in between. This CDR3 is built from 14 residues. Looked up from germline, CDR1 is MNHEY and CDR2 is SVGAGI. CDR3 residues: CASSYSHWAETQYF. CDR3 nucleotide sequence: TGTGCCAGCAGTTACTCCCACTGGGCGGAGACCCAGTACTTC.

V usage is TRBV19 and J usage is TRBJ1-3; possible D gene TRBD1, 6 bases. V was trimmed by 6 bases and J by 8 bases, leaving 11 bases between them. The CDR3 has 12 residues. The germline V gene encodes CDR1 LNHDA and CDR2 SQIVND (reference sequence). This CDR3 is CASSPGVDTIYF. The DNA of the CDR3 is TGTGCCAGTAGCCCAGGGGTGGACACCATATATTTT.

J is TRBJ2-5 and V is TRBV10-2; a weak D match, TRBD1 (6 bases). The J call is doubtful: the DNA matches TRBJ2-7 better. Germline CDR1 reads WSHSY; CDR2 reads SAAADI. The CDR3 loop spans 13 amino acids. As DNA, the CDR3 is TGCGCCAGCGGTACAGGGTCCCTCTACGAGCAGTACTTC. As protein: CASGTGSLYEQYF.